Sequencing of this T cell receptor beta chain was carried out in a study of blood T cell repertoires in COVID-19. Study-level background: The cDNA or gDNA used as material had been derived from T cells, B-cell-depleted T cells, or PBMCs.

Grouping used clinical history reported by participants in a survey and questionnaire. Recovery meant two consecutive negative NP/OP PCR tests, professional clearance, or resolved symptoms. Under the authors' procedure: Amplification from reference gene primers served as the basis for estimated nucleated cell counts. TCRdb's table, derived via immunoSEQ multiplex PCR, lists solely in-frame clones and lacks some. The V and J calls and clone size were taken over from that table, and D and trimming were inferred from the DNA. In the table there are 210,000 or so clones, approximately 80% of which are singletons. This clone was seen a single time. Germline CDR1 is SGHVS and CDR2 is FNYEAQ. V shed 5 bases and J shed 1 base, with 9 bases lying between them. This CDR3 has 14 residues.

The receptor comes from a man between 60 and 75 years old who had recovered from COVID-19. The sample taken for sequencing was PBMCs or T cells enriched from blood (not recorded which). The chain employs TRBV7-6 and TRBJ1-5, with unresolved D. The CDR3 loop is CASSPGGSNQPQHF. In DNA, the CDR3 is TGTGCCAGCAGCCCCGGAGGGAGCAATCAGCCCCAGCATTTT.